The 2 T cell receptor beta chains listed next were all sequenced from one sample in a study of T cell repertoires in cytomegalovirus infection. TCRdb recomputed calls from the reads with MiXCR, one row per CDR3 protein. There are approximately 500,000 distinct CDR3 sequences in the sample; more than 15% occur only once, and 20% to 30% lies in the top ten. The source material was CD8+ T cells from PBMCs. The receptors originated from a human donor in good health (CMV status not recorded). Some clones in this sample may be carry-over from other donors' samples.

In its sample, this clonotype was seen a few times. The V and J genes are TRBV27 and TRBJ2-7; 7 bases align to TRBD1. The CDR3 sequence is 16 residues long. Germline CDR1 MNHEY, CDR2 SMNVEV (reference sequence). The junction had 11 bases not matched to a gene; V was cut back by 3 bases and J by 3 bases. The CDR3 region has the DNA TGTGCCAGCAGTTTCCACCGACAGGGAATTCGCTACGAGCAGTACTTC. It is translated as CASSFHRQGIRYEQYF.

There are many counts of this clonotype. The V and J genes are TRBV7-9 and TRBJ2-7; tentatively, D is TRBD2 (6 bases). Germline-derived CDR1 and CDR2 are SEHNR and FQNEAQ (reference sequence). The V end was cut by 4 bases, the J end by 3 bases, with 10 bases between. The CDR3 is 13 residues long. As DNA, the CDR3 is TGTGCCAGCAGCTGGGAGGACGGCTACGAGCAGTACTTC. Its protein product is CASSWEDGYEQYF.